These 5 T cell receptor beta chains came from one sample sequenced in a study of blood T cells in healthy people across ages. A sample-barcoded 5' primer and a J-beta primer mix were used in a second PCR of roughly 6 to 11 cycles. MiXCR was run by TCRdb on the 5' RACE reads, yielding one entry per CDR3 protein. This sample carries around 1,800,000 distinct CDR3 sequences, roughly 43% of them seen once, and the ten largest clones take 20% to 25%. Sequenced material: blood. The origin of the receptors is a human donor in good health.

V gene TRBV3-1 combines with J gene TRBJ2-1, with D tentatively TRBD1 or TRBD2 (6 bases each). Germline CDR1 and CDR2: LGHDT and YNNKEL (reference sequence). V was trimmed by 0 bases and J by 6 bases, leaving 18 bases between them. This CDR3 is 17 amino acids long. This CDR3 is CASSQERGAHRRNEQFF. The CDR3 DNA is TGTGCCAGCAGCCAAGAAAGGGGGGCCCATAGACGCAATGAGCAGTTCTTC.

This clonotype showed up just a few times. The chain carries TRBV13 and TRBJ1-4; 8 bases fit TRBD1. Germline V gene data show CDR1 as PRHDT and CDR2 as FYEKMQ (reference sequence). The CDR3 length is 15 residues. The ends lost 6 bases at V and 7 bases at J; junction bases unmatched: 10. The CDR3 DNA sequence: TGTGCCAGCAGACTCTCGGGACAGGTGGTTGAAAAACTGTTTTTT. Protein sequence: CASRLSGQVVEKLFF.

CDR3 sequence (DNA): TGTGCCACCAGTGAACGGGGCGAGGGGAGGCACTATGGCTACACCTTC. This codes for CATSERGEGRHYGYTF. The V call is TRBV24-1, the J call TRBJ1-2; tentatively, D is TRBD1 (5 bases). The CDR3 is 16 amino acids. Germline-derived CDR1 and CDR2 are KGHDR and SFDVKD. The V end lost 4 bases, the J end lost 3 bases, and 17 bases lay between the germline ends.

This clonotype has more than one count but fewer than ten. The chain couples TRBV5-6 to TRBJ2-3, with D perhaps matching TRBD1 (6 bases). V was shortened by 4 bases and J by 2 bases, with 17 bases between the two germline ends. This CDR3 contains 16 residues. The germline V gene encodes CDR1 SGHDT and CDR2 YYEEEE. CDR3 in amino acids: CASSPLTQGNTDTQYF. In DNA form, the CDR3 reads TGTGCCAGCAGCCCTTTAACCCAGGGGAACACAGATACGCAGTATTTT. The full variable domain, in which reference TRBV5-6 and TRBJ2-3 provide the parts outside the CDR3, is DAGVTQSPTHLIKTRGQQVTLRCSPKSGHDTVSWYQQALGQGPQFIFQYYEEEERQRGNFPDRFSGHQFPNYSSELNVNALLLGDSALYLCASSPLTQGNTDTQYFGPGTRLTVL.

V usage is TRBV27 and J usage is TRBJ2-7, with 9 bases aligning to TRBD1. CDR3 length: 15 residues. J lost 5 bases, V lost 8 bases, and 13 bases had no gene match. Germline V gives CDR1 MNHEY, CDR2 SMNVEV (reference sequence). CDR3 sequence: CASGLPGTGTHEQYF. The CDR3 nucleotides are TGTGCCAGCGGATTACCCGGGACAGGGACCCACGAGCAGTACTTC.